This TCR beta chain was sequenced in a study of PD-1 and CTLA-4 blockade in melanoma. Method: immunoSEQ multiplex PCR; TCRdb's copy keeps in-frame clones and lacks some. The sample records around 16,000 clones, about 69% being singletons. V was cut by 4 bases and J by 4 bases, with 13 bases left in between. The germline CDR1 and CDR2 sequences are LNHDA and SQIVND (reference sequence). This CDR3 spans 14 amino acids. This clone was seen a single time. Sequenced material: CD8+ T cells from peripheral blood, taken before anti-PD-1 treatment. The receptor was derived from a human donor with melanoma. V and J are TRBV19 and TRBJ1-2; D uncertain. The CDR3 DNA sequence: TGTGCCAGTAGTAAGGGCCCAGTCCTCTATGGCTACACCTTC. Translated: CASSKGPVLYGYTF.